A selection of T cell receptor beta chains follows, all from one sample in a study of T cell responses to AZD1222 COVID-19 vaccine. TCRdb's table, derived via immunoSEQ multiplex PCR, lists solely in-frame clones and lacks some. The sample holds tens of thousands of clones, around 84% seen once. This specimen consisted of peripheral blood, obtained on day 0 of AZD1222 vaccination. The receptors were sampled from an adult in good health. The CDR3 runs from the conserved cysteine through the conserved F or W. D genes are given only for firm matches. Part of the rows lack a size; the others show once, few, many or a class for expanded clones.

- | TRBJ1-6 | TRBV3-1/TRBV3-2 | - | CASSLYNSPLHF | TGTGCCAGCAGCTTGTATAATTCACCCCTCCACTTT
- | TRBJ2-2 | TRBV10-3 | - | CAISGGRGSEGTGELFF | TGTGCCATCAGTGGAGGTAGAGGCTCGGAGGGCACCGGGGAGCTGTTTTTT
- | TRBJ1-5 | TRBV4-3 | - | CASSQDLGTFNQPQHF | TGCGCCAGCAGCCAAGATTTGGGGACTTTCAATCAGCCCCAGCATTTT
TRBD1 | TRBJ1-5 | TRBV13 | - | CASSKTGGPQHF | TGTGCCAGCAGCAAGACAGGGGGGCCCCAGCATTTT
- | TRBJ2-3 | TRBV15 | few | CATSQFRGTDTQYF | TGTGCCACCAGTCAGTTTCGAGGCACAGATACGCAGTATTTT
TRBD1 | TRBJ1-1 | TRBV7-2 | - | CASSPQGGKTEAFF | TGTGCCAGCAGCCCCCAGGGGGGGAAGACTGAAGCTTTCTTT
TRBD1 | TRBJ2-2 | TRBV6-5 | - | CASSFRSGTGAGELFF | TGTGCCAGCAGTTTCAGGAGCGGGACAGGGGCCGGGGAGCTGTTTTTT
TRBD1 | TRBJ1-1 | TRBV7-3 | - | CASSLTPDRESTEAFF | TGTGCCAGCAGCTTAACCCCGGACAGGGAGTCCACTGAAGCTTTCTTT
- | TRBJ1-1 | TRBV5-1 | once | CASSPGGYGVGTEAFF | TGCGCCAGCAGCCCGGGTGGGTATGGGGTTGGCACTGAAGCTTTCTTT
- | TRBJ1-1 | TRBV11-3 | - | CASSLDGGIDTEAFF | TGTGCCAGCAGCTTAGATGGGGGGATTGACACTGAAGCTTTCTTT